This TCR beta chain appears in the sequencing data of a study of a mutant IDH1 vaccine in newly diagnosed glioma. Study-wide context: Vaccinations were initiated 4-6 weeks following radiotherapy alone, or were given together with temozolomide cycles. Before enrollment, patients got radiotherapy alone, temozolomide alone, or mostly the combination.

Data came from immunoSEQ multiplex PCR; TCRdb stores just in-frame clones and leaves some out. The data contain around 78,000 clones, 90% to 95% of them seen just once; the ten biggest clones take up 0.5% to 0.7%. J gave up 4 bases and V 10 bases, and 5 bases lay outside the gene matches. From germline, CDR1 is MNHNS and CDR2 SASEGT. The CDR3 has 13 residues. Of note for this clone: Its target is unknown.

Time point in this sample: week 5, during vaccination. Every vaccine dose comprised 300 ug of mutant IDH1 20-mer peptide plus topical imiquimod. The clonotype was recovered from a woman aged 50 to 60 with glioma. The chain is built from TRBV6-1 and TRBJ2-5; 11 nucleotides line up with TRBD1. Source: PBMCs, taken from a glioma patient whose treatment included an IDH1 peptide vaccine. The CDR3 bases are TGTGCCATAGGACAGGGGGCTGGAGAGACCCAGTACTTC. It specifies CAIGQGAGETQYF.